Sequencing of this TCR beta chain was carried out in a study of T-cell reconstitution after alpha-beta-depleted transplantation in children. The library targeted TCRbeta and was prepared with unique molecular identifiers. MiXCR, run by TCRdb on the PCR reads, gives a single entry per CDR3 protein. The table shows approximately 230,000 distinct CDR3 sequences, with more than 20% occurring only once. Study results and caveats: As was reported, about two months after transplant, alpha-beta T cells came from several hundred expanded graft clones. Where some patients showed high TCRbeta diversity at day 60, it came from recipient T cells and thymic progenitors that had survived.

This clonotype was recorded a few times. Its antigen is currently unknown. The sequences come from PBMCs, mostly from graft donor cells, collected 360 days after TCRalphabeta/CD19-depleted stem cell transplant. This clonotype was sampled from a female patient between 2 and 10 years old who had a stem cell transplant for congenital amegakaryocytic thrombocytopenia, so the T cells may come from the graft donor.

CDR3 bases: TGCAGTGCTAGAGGACCCGGTGGGGGGGCCTACAATGAGCAGTTCTTC. This codes for CSARGPGGGAYNEQFF. V usage is TRBV20-1 and J usage is TRBJ2-1, with 7 bases lining up with TRBD2. This CDR3 comprises 16 residues. The germline gives CDR1 DFQATT, CDR2 SNEGSKA (reference sequence). J gave up 2 bases and V 1 base, and 8 bases lay outside the gene matches.